The rows below give T cell receptor beta chains drawn from one sample of a study of cytomegalovirus exposure and HLA in healthy donors. Method: immunoSEQ multiplex PCR; TCRdb's copy keeps in-frame clones and lacks some. The profile shows roughly 160,000 clones, approximately 80% of them singletons. Material for sequencing was PBMCs. The receptors were gathered from a woman aged 30 to 39 in good health and CMV-seronegative. Each CDR3 is given with its conserved first and last residue. The order of the fields is D gene, V gene, J gene, clone size, CDR3 DNA, CDR3 protein. A D gene is named only where the DNA matches it firmly. Not all rows give a size; the values are once, few, many and, for expanded clones, a class.

D: TRBD2
V: TRBV7-2
J: TRBJ2-1
size: few
DNA: TGTGCCAGCAGTTGGGACGCGACTAGCGGGTATTATGAGCAGTTCTTC
CDR3: CASSWDATSGYYEQFF

D: .
V: TRBV18
J: TRBJ1-6
size: once
DNA: TGTGCCAGCTCACCACCAAGGGGAAGGGAAGGTTCACCCCTCCACTTT
CDR3: CASSPPRGREGSPLHF

D: TRBD2
V: TRBV29-1
J: TRBJ2-7
size: .
DNA: TGCAGCGTTGAAGGGCTAGCGGGAGTTCCCTCCTACGAGCAGTACTTC
CDR3: CSVEGLAGVPSYEQYF

D: TRBD1
V: TRBV27
J: TRBJ1-2
size: .
DNA: TGTGCCAGCAGACCTGACAGGGTTTCTGGCTACACCTTC
CDR3: CASRPDRVSGYTF

D: .
V: TRBV18
J: TRBJ2-1
size: .
DNA: TGTGCCAGCTCACCACTCCGGGACACGGACAATGAGCAGTTCTTC
CDR3: CASSPLRDTDNEQFF

D: TRBD1
V: TRBV5-1
J: TRBJ2-2
size: once
DNA: TGCGCCAGCAGCGGGGGACAGGGGATCAACACCGGGGAGCTGTTTTTT
CDR3: CASSGGQGINTGELFF

D: TRBD1
V: TRBV6-1
J: TRBJ1-1
size: .
DNA: TGTGCCAGCAGTGGGCCTACAGGGGGCCTCGCTGAAGCTTTCTTT
CDR3: CASSGPTGGLAEAFF

D: TRBD1
V: TRBV5-1
J: TRBJ2-5
size: .
DNA: TGCGCCAGCAGCCTCGCCGAGACAGGGATGATTGAGACCCAGTACTTC
CDR3: CASSLAETGMIETQYF

D: TRBD1
V: TRBV27
J: TRBJ2-7
size: .
DNA: TGTGCCAGCAGTTCGGCGACAGGGGGGGGGTATAACGAGCAGTACTTC
CDR3: CASSSATGGGYNEQYF

D: .
V: TRBV7-8
J: TRBJ2-1
size: .
DNA: TGTGCCAGCAGCGCACGCTTCAGCGCCTCCTTCGCAACAAGAGAGCAGTTCTTC
CDR3: CASSARFSASFATREQFF

D: .
V: TRBV19
J: TRBJ1-4
size: .
DNA: TGTGCCAGTAGTACGCTGTCGGTACCAAATGAAAAACTGTTTTTT
CDR3: CASSTLSVPNEKLFF